These 17 T cell receptor beta chains were sequenced from one sample in a study of blood T cell repertoires in COVID-19. Generated by immunoSEQ multiplex PCR, the TCRdb table keeps only in-frame clones and is missing some. The top ten clones hold about 15% of a sample with nearly 55,000 clones, 65% to 85% of them seen once. Sequenced sample: peripheral blood. These TCRs come from a human donor with active or convalescent COVID-19. The donor label of this sample is uncertain.

The chain uses TRBV5-6 and TRBJ1-3, with D hard to call. The V end lost 0 bases, the J end lost 2 bases, and 6 bases lay between the germline ends. Germline CDR1 reads SGHDT; CDR2 reads YYEEEE. CDR3 length equals 14 residues. CDR3 DNA: TGTGCCAGCAGCTTGGTTTCAACTGGAAACACCATATATTTT. It specifies CASSLVSTGNTIYF.

The rearrangement uses TRBV4-2 and TRBJ2-1; TRBD2 agrees at 13 bases. CDR1 and CDR2 (germline): LGHNA, YNFKEQ. Germline trimming cut 8 bases from V and 4 bases from J; bases unmatched to any gene: 8. This CDR3 spans 16 amino acids. The DNA of the CDR3 is TGTGCCAGCTCAACTAGCGGGAGGGCCGGTTACAATGAGCAGTTCTTC. This gives the protein CASSTSGRAGYNEQFF.

This chain uses TRBV7-3 with TRBJ2-5, with D tentatively TRBD2 (6 bases). The CDR3 consists of 13 residues. Looked up from germline, CDR1 is SGHTA and CDR2 is FQGTGA. V shed 3 bases and J shed 7 bases, with 12 bases lying between them. CDR3 sequence (DNA): TGTGCCAGCAGCTTCGGGCGGGACGGGACCCAGTACTTC. Translation: CASSFGRDGTQYF.

A few counts support this clone. V and J are TRBV5-1 and TRBJ2-7; D is undetermined. V gave up 6 bases and J gave up 4 bases, with 8 bases separating them. Germline loops: CDR1 SGHRS, CDR2 YFSETQ. The CDR3 spans 11 residues. The CDR3 nucleotides are TGCGCCAGCAAAGGAGAGTACGAGCAGTACTTC. It encodes CASKGEYEQYF.

Here the CDR3 DNA reads TGTGCCAGCGGAGTGGGGCGGCAGGCAGAGACCCAGTACTTC. It translates to CASGVGRQAETQYF. This chain joins TRBV7-2 and TRBJ2-5; D possibly corresponds to TRBD1 (5 bases). Germline values: CDR1 SGHTA, CDR2 FQGNSA. The V end was cut by 8 bases, the J end by 4 bases, with 17 bases between. This CDR3 comprises 14 residues.

This sequence joins TRBV12-3 or TRBV12-4 and TRBJ2-1, with TRBD2 as a possible D gene (6 bases). V shed 5 bases and J shed 9 bases, with 14 bases lying between them. CDR3 size: 13 residues. CDR3 region: CASSRLDGGEQFF. In nucleotides, the CDR3 is TGTGCCAGCAGTCGACTGGACGGGGGTGAGCAGTTCTTC.

V is TRBV6-5 and J is TRBJ1-1; D is uncertain. Trimming removed 6 bases from V and 11 bases from J, with 13 bases in between. Germline CDR1 is MNHEY and CDR2 is SVGAGI. The CDR3 loop spans 11 amino acids. The CDR3 DNA is TGTGCCAGCAGATTCAATCGGGAGGCTTTCTTT. Its translation: CASRFNREAFF.

The chain recombines TRBV27 with TRBJ2-3; 10 bases agree with TRBD2. Germline assignment: CDR1 MNHEY and CDR2 SMNVEV (reference sequence). After removal of 5 bases from V and 3 bases from J, the junction contained 11 bases not matched to a gene. This CDR3 has 17 amino acids. This CDR3 reads CASSIQPLAGVTDTQYF. The CDR3 region has the DNA TGTGCCAGCAGTATCCAACCCCTAGCGGGAGTAACAGATACGCAGTATTTT.

The V call is TRBV5-1, the J call TRBJ1-5, with 7 bases aligning to TRBD1. The CDR3 totals 14 residues. V dropped 4 bases and J dropped 7; count of bases not matched to a gene: 8. Germline V gene lookup returns CDR1 SGHRS and CDR2 YFSETQ. In DNA form, the CDR3 reads TGCGCCAGCAGCCCCGACAGGGTAGAACAGCCCCAGCATTTT. Amino acids: CASSPDRVEQPQHF. Together with reference TRBV5-1 and TRBJ1-5, the CDR3 gives the full variable domain: KAGVTQTPRYLIKTRGQQVTLSCSPISGHRSVSWYQQTPGQGLQFLFEYFSETQRNKGNFPGRFSGRQFSNSRSEMNVSTLELGDSALYLCASSPDRVEQPQHFGDGTRLSIL.

The CDR3 here is CASSFVQGNTEAFF. The CDR3 nucleotides read TGTGCCAGCAGCTTTGTCCAGGGGAACACTGAAGCTTTCTTT. V and J are TRBV7-2 and TRBJ1-1; D perhaps matches TRBD1 (5 bases). V dropped 3 bases and J dropped 1 base, with 9 bases sitting between them. Germline CDR1 and CDR2: SGHTA and FQGNSA. This CDR3 contains 14 residues. Looking up the rest from reference TRBV7-2 and TRBJ1-1 gives the full variable domain: GAGVSQSPSNKVTEKGKDVELRCDPISGHTALYWYRQSLGQGLEFLIYFQGNSAPDKSGLPSDRFSAERTGGSVSTLTIQRTQQEDSAVYLCASSFVQGNTEAFFGQGTRLTVV.

The rearrangement uses TRBV18 and TRBJ1-1; D is perhaps TRBD1 (5 bases). The CDR3 totals 14 residues. CDR1 and CDR2 from the germline V gene are KGHSH and LQKENI. Trimming shortened V by 0 bases and J by 4 bases, and 9 bases separated the two germline ends. In nucleotides, the CDR3 is TGTGCCAGCTCACCACCAAGCAGGGCCACTGAAGCTTTCTTT. Its protein is CASSPPSRATEAFF.

The chain links TRBV2 to TRBJ2-1; 9 bases fit TRBD2. The ends lost 7 bases at V and 8 bases at J; junction bases unmatched: 15. Per germline, CDR1 SNHLY and CDR2 FYNNEI. CDR3 length: 16 residues. The DNA of the CDR3 is TGTGCCAGCATGGACGGACGAGCGGGAGGAAGGGATGAGCAGTTCTTC. This encodes CASMDGRAGGRDEQFF.

The chain is built from TRBV12-3 or TRBV12-4 and TRBJ2-3; D is unclear. V was cut by 6 bases and J by 3 bases, with 10 bases left in between. This CDR3 region has 13 residues. CDR3 in amino acids: CASSTPDTDTQYF. The CDR3 nucleotides are TGTGCCAGCAGCACTCCCGATACAGATACGCAGTATTTT.

The chain joins TRBV11-3 to TRBJ2-7; D gene ambiguous. The CDR3 contains 15 residues. Germline V gives CDR1 SGHNT, CDR2 YENEEA. Trimming cost V 0 bases and J 2 bases, with 11 bases left between them. The CDR3 is CASSLEATRPYEQYF. The DNA of the CDR3 is TGTGCCAGCAGCTTAGAGGCTACCAGGCCCTACGAGCAGTACTTC.

The chain uses TRBV2 and TRBJ1-3; TRBD2 is a possible D gene (6 bases). The last part of the DNA fits TRBJ2-2 better; the J call may be wrong. The CDR3 has 15 residues. Germline V gene data show CDR1 as SNHLY and CDR2 as FYNNEI. This chain's CDR3 is CASSSGGLALGELFF. CDR3 in DNA: TGTGCCAGCAGCTCAGGAGGGCTAGCCCTCGGGGAGCTGTTTTTT.

The rearrangement uses TRBV7-2 and TRBJ2-1, with D maybe TRBD2 (5 bases). CDR3 size: 14 residues. V was shortened by 0 bases and J by 7 bases, with 10 bases between the two germline ends. Germline CDR1 SGHTA, CDR2 FQGNSA. This chain's CDR3 is CASSLAGVKNEQFF. CDR3 DNA: TGTGCCAGCAGCTTAGCGGGAGTTAAGAATGAGCAGTTCTTC.

This clone was detected only a few times. V and J are TRBV18 and TRBJ2-7; TRBD1 matches at 8 bases. The germline V gene has CDR1 KGHSH and CDR2 LQKENI. V lost 2 bases and J lost 2; bases outside the gene matches: 5. This CDR3 region has 15 residues. The CDR3, as DNA: TGTGCCAGCTCACCAAGCGCGGGACAGGCCTACGAGCAGTACTTC. Encoded protein: CASSPSAGQAYEQYF.